The following is a TCR beta chain sequence with its context. Its antigen is still unknown. This sample was included in a study of T cells in localized non-small cell lung cancer. Study-level findings and limits: Multi-region tumor sequencing was not done, so intratumor heterogeneity could not be excluded. The study linked higher blood T cell density to longer overall survival. Exceeding tumor, uninvolved adjacent lung had the highest T cell clonality. Researchers found a median approximately 55 of the top 100 tumor clones in adjacent lung.

V gave up 0 bases and J gave up 2 bases, with 10 bases separating them. The CDR3 is 15 amino acids. The germline CDR1 and CDR2 sequences are MNHEY and SMNVEV (reference sequence). Produced via immunoSEQ multiplex PCR; TCRdb's table is partial and in-frame only. The profile shows around 17,000 clones, 90% of them singletons. The input for sequencing was peripheral blood mononuclear cells, taken before any cancer treatment. The receptor was isolated from a woman aged 40-70 years with stage III lung adenocarcinoma. The chain links TRBV27 to TRBJ2-5, with D possibly called TRBD1 or TRBD2 (5 bases each). The CDR3 DNA follows: TGTGCCAGCAGTTTATCGGGCAGGGAGCAAGAGACCCAGTACTTC. It translates to CASSLSGREQETQYF.